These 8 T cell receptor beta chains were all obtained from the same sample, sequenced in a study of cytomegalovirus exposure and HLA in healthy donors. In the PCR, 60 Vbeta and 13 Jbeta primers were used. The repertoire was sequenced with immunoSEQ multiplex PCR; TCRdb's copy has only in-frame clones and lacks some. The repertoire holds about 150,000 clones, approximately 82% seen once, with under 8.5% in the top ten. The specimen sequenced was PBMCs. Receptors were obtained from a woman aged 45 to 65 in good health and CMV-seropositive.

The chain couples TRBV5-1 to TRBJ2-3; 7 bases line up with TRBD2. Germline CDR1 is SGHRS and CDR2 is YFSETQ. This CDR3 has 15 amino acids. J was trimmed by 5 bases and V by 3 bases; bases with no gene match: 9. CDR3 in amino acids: CASSSGERGIDTQYF. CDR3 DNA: TGCGCCAGCAGCTCAGGAGAGCGGGGCATAGATACGCAGTATTTT.

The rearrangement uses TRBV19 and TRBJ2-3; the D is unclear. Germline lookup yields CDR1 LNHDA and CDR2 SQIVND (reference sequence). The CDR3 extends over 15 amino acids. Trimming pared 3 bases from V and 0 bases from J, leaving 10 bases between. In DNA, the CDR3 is TGTGCCAGTAGTATCACCCAACTGAGCACAGATACGCAGTATTTT. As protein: CASSITQLSTDTQYF.

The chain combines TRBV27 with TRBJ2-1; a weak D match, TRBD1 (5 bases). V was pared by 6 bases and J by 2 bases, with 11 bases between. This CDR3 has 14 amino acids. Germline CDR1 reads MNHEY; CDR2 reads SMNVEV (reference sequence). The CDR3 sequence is CASRYGQTYNEQFF. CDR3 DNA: TGTGCCAGCAGGTACGGACAAACCTACAATGAGCAGTTCTTC.

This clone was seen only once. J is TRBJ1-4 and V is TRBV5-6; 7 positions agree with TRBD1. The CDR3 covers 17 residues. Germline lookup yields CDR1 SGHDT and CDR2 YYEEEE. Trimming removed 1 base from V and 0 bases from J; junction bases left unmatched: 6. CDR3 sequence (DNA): TGTGCCAGCAGCTTGCTCGACAGGGCCGCAACTAATGAAAAACTGTTTTTT. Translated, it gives CASSLLDRAATNEKLFF.

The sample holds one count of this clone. The DNA of the CDR3 is TGTGCCAGCAGTGTTGCCGACTTTAACTATGGCTACACCTTC. Its protein product is CASSVADFNYGYTF. The chain recombines TRBV2 with TRBJ1-2; D unclear. With 4 bases removed from V and 1 base from J, the gap between germline ends came to 10 bases. Per germline, CDR1 SNHLY and CDR2 FYNNEI. CDR3 length equals 14 residues. The full variable domain, with the rest looked up from reference TRBV2 and TRBJ1-2, is EPEVTQTPSHQVTQMGQEVILRCVPISNHLYFYWYRQILGQKVEFLVSFYNNEISEKSEIFDDQFSVERPDGSNFTLKIRSTKLEDSAMYFCASSVADFNYGYTFGSGTRLTVV.

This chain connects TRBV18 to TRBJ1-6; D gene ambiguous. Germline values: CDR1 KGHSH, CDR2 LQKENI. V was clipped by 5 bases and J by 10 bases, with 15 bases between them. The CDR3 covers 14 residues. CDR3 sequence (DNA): TGTGCCAGCTCAGAAGATCTGGGGAGATCACCCCTCCACTTT. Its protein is CASSEDLGRSPLHF.

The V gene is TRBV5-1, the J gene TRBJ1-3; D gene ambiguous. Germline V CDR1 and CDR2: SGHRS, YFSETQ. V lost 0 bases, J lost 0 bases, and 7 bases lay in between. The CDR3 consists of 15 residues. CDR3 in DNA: TGCGCCAGCAGCTTGGCTAACCCCTCTGGAAACACCATATATTTT. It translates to CASSLANPSGNTIYF.

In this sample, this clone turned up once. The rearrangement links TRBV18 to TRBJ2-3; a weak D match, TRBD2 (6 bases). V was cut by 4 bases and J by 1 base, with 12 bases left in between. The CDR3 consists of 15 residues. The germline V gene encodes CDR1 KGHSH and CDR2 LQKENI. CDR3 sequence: CASSLGSSRTDTQYF. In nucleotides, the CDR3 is TGTGCCAGCTCACTCGGGAGTTCTCGCACAGATACGCAGTATTTT.